One sample yielded the 29 T cell receptor beta chains listed below, sequenced in a study of blood T cells in healthy people across ages. Sample-barcoded 5' priming and a J-beta primer mix drove a second PCR of 7 to 11 cycles. TCRdb re-analysed the 5' RACE reads in MiXCR, keeping a single row per CDR3 protein. The sample has over 500,000 distinct CDR3 sequences; 45% to 60% are singletons. The source material was blood. The receptors were sampled from a woman over 75 in good health.

The CDR3: CASSLGTGRIYEQYF. Written as DNA, the CDR3 is TGCGCCAGCAGCCTAGGGACAGGGAGAATCTACGAGCAGTACTTC. This chain joins TRBV4-1 and TRBJ2-7; 9 bases are a match to TRBD1. This CDR3 is built from 15 residues. The V and J ends lost 4 bases and 3 bases, in that order; junction bases with no gene match: 7. CDR1 and CDR2 (germline): MGHRA, YSYEKL.

A note on this clonotype: With a much larger clone just one base away, this may be a read error. The V call is TRBV10-1, the J call TRBJ2-1, with 9 bases lining up with TRBD1. The CDR3 length is 15 residues. The germline CDR1 and CDR2 sequences are WNHNN and SYGVQD (reference sequence). V was pared by 0 bases and J by 12 bases, with 9 bases of the junction left unmatched. CDR3 DNA sequence: TGCGCCAGCAGTGAGTCTGGGACAGGGCCCCGTGGGCAGTTCTTC. Translation gives CASSESGTGPRGQFF.

This chain joins TRBV4-2 and TRBJ2-3, with 10 bases identical to TRBD2. CDR3 size: 21 residues. Germline V gene data show CDR1 as LGHNA and CDR2 as YNFKEQ. The V gene end was trimmed by 0 bases and the J gene end by 2 bases; junction bases not matched to a gene: 17. In DNA, the CDR3 is TGTGCCAGCAGCCAAGATCGGAGGCCTAGCGGGAGTCCCTCTCACACAGATACGCAGTATTTT. It is translated as CASSQDRRPSGSPSHTDTQYF.

With respect to this clonotype: With a much larger clone just one base away, this may be a read error. The CDR3 region has the DNA TGTGCCAGCAGCCAAGAGCGGTGGAACTATGGCCACACCTTC. This sequence encodes CASSQERWNYGHTF. The genes are TRBV4-2 and TRBJ1-2; no clear D. The CDR3 contains 14 residues. Germline CDR1 LGHNA, CDR2 YNFKEQ.

This clonotype was found a few times. The chain employs TRBV2 and TRBJ1-1, with TRBD1 as a possible D gene (5 bases). CDR1 is SNHLY, CDR2 FYNNEI, per germline. The germline V and J ends were trimmed by 4 bases and 7 bases, with 13 bases remaining between them. This CDR3 contains 13 residues. As DNA, the CDR3 is TGTGCCAGCAGTGGCAGGGAGAGCGGTGAAGCTTTCTTT. Residues: CASSGRESGEAFF.

The table lists this clonotype with many counts. This chain joins TRBV20-1 and TRBJ2-1; 9 bases match TRBD2. The CDR3 is 16 amino acids. Trimming at V came to 3 bases and at J to 4 bases, leaving 10 bases not matched to a gene. Looked up from germline, CDR1 is DFQATT and CDR2 is SNEGSKA (reference sequence). CDR3 protein: CSASSLLAGSYNEQFF. For the CDR3, the DNA is TGCAGTGCTAGCTCCCTCCTAGCGGGATCTTACAATGAGCAGTTCTTC.

V is TRBV29-1 and J is TRBJ2-4; 10 bases fit TRBD2. The CDR3 spans 19 residues. CDR1 and CDR2 (germline): SQVTM, ANQGSEA. After removal of 2 bases from V and 3 bases from J, the junction contained 16 bases not matched to a gene. CDR3: CSVEMIWLAGGRNKNIQYF. In DNA, the CDR3 is TGCAGCGTTGAAATGATATGGTTAGCGGGAGGACGGAACAAAAACATTCAGTACTTC.

This clonotype was counted many times. The chain has TRBV28 and TRBJ2-7; no firm D call. Germline V CDR1 and CDR2: MDHEN, SYDVKM. The CDR3 sequence is 11 residues long. Trimming left V 3 bases short and J 4 bases short, with 4 bases between. CDR3 loop: CASSFRYEQYF. CDR3 sequence (DNA): TGTGCCAGCAGTTTCCGATACGAGCAGTACTTC.

This clonotype was observed a single time. V and J are TRBV20-1 and TRBJ2-7; tentative D call: TRBD2 (6 bases). CDR1 DFQATT and CDR2 SNEGSKA come from the germline V gene (reference sequence). The CDR3 covers 13 residues. The CDR3 DNA reads TGCAGCCCTCGAGGGGAGGCGGTCTACGAGCAGTACTTC. As protein: CSPRGEAVYEQYF.

This clonotype appeared many times. This sequence joins TRBV5-1 and TRBJ2-5, with a possible D match to TRBD2 (5 bases). This CDR3 is 15 amino acids long. Trimming stripped 2 bases from V and 3 bases from J, with 14 bases between. Germline lookup yields CDR1 SGHRS and CDR2 YFSETQ. CDR3 amino acids: CASSFRGSIKETQYF. The CDR3 DNA follows: TGCGCCAGCAGCTTTCGAGGGAGCATAAAAGAGACCCAGTACTTC.

This clonotype has a count of ten or more. V gene TRBV9 combines with J gene TRBJ2-3; maybe TRBD2 (5 bases). This CDR3 is 15 amino acids long. Germline V gene lookup returns CDR1 SGDLS and CDR2 YYNGEE. V was clipped by 3 bases and J by 0 bases, with 11 bases between them. The CDR3 loop reads CASSAMTGSTDTQYF. CDR3 in DNA: TGTGCCAGCAGCGCGATGACGGGAAGCACAGATACGCAGTATTTT.

The V call is TRBV24-1, the J call TRBJ2-3, with 7 bases identical to TRBD2. The CDR3 is 15 residues long. The trim removed 4 bases at V and 6 bases at J, leaving 9 bases unmatched. Germline assignment: CDR1 KGHDR and CDR2 SFDVKD. In DNA, the CDR3 is TGTGCCACCAGTGACGCTAGCGGTGGGGGGGATACGCAGTATTTT. The encoded protein is CATSDASGGGDTQYF.

V gene TRBV29-1 combines with J gene TRBJ2-3, with 13 nucleotides matching TRBD2. Germline loops: CDR1 SQVTM, CDR2 ANQGSEA. The CDR3 contains 15 residues. With 7 bases clipped from V and 3 bases from J, the junction kept 7 bases outside the gene matches. CDR3: CSGGLAGVGTDTQYF. The DNA of the CDR3 is TGCAGCGGAGGACTAGCGGGAGTCGGGACAGATACGCAGTATTTT.

DNA of the CDR3: TGTGCCAGCAGCTTGGAGCAGGGAACCTACTCCTACGAGCAGTACTTC. The encoded protein is CASSLEQGTYSYEQYF. The rearrangement uses TRBV5-6 and TRBJ2-7; the D gene is possibly TRBD1 (5 bases). Germline V gives CDR1 SGHDT, CDR2 YYEEEE. This CDR3 is 16 amino acids long. Trimming removed 0 bases from V and 0 bases from J, with 13 bases in between.

The table lists this clonotype with many counts. This sequence joins TRBV28 and TRBJ2-5, with 7 bases that match TRBD1. Germline V gene lookup returns CDR1 MDHEN and CDR2 SYDVKM. This CDR3 region has 14 residues. Trimming at V came to 5 bases and at J to 1 base, leaving 4 bases not matched to a gene. CDR3 protein: CASSKRDSQETQYF. The CDR3 DNA reads TGTGCCAGCAGTAAACGGGACAGCCAAGAGACCCAGTACTTC.

This clonotype was picked up one time. The CDR3 DNA reads as TGTGCCAGCAGCTTTTCAGCAGGGCTAACCGGGGAGCTGTTTTTT. This encodes CASSFSAGLTGELFF. The chain couples TRBV7-3 to TRBJ2-2; a possible D gene is TRBD1 (5 bases). CDR3 length: 15 amino acids. Germline loops: CDR1 SGHTA, CDR2 FQGTGA. The ends were cut back, 3 bases at V and 5 bases at J, with 13 bases in the middle.

This clonotype has only a few counts. The rearrangement uses TRBV7-2 and TRBJ1-1; D unclear. V shed 1 base and J shed 6 bases, with 15 bases lying between them. CDR1 is SGHTA, CDR2 FQGNSA, per germline. The CDR3 has 15 amino acids. The CDR3, as DNA: TGTGCCAGCAGCTTAGTGAGCTTGGGGTTTTCTGAAGCTTTCTTT. Translating it yields CASSLVSLGFSEAFF.

This clonotype was counted at least ten times. The V and J genes are TRBV12-3 or TRBV12-4 and TRBJ2-5; 7 positions agree with TRBD1. V was clipped by 5 bases and J by 4 bases; unmatched bases: 7. The CDR3 spans 14 residues. The CDR3 here is CASSPRDRGETQYF. CDR3 DNA sequence: TGTGCCAGCAGTCCCCGGGACAGAGGAGAGACCCAGTACTTC.

The genes are TRBV15 and TRBJ2-1; 9 positions agree with TRBD1. V was clipped by 4 bases and J by 5 bases; unmatched bases: 6. This CDR3 contains 15 residues. CDR1 and CDR2 (germline): LNHNV, YYDKDF (reference sequence). DNA for the CDR3: TGTGCCACCAGCACTCTCCGGGACAGGGACAATGAGCAGTTCTTC. Translated, it gives CATSTLRDRDNEQFF.

The chain combines TRBV10-3 with TRBJ2-5, with a weak D call TRBD1 (6 bases). This CDR3 spans 16 amino acids. The germline CDR1 and CDR2 sequences are ENHRY and SYGVKD. V dropped 8 bases and J dropped 11 bases, with 30 bases sitting between them. The CDR3 region is CAIGPVQGSIAIVQYF. The CDR3, as DNA: TGTGCCATCGGTCCGGTTCAGGGGAGCATTGCTATTGTGCAGTACTTC.

This clonotype was counted only a few times. This chain connects TRBV5-1 to TRBJ1-1; TRBD1 might be the D (6 bases). Trimming cost V 4 bases and J 3 bases, with 16 bases left between them. CDR1 and CDR2 from the germline V gene are SGHRS and YFSETQ. The CDR3 is made up of 15 amino acids. CDR3 sequence: CASSTQGSGDTEAFF. CDR3 DNA sequence: TGCGCCAGCAGCACCCAGGGGTCTGGAGACACTGAAGCTTTCTTT.

V and J are TRBV29-1 and TRBJ1-1; no clear D gene. Per the germline V gene, CDR1 is SQVTM and CDR2 is ANQGSEA. V lost 6 bases and J 2 bases, leaving 10 bases between the germline ends. The CDR3 runs to 12 residues. CDR3 in amino acids: CSVADVNTEAFF. The CDR3 nucleotides are TGCAGCGTGGCAGATGTTAACACTGAAGCTTTCTTT.

About this clonotype itself: A junction boundary mismatches the germline segment, possibly from a read error. The chain is built from TRBV12-3 or TRBV12-4 and TRBJ2-3; 9 nucleotides match TRBD1. The length of the CDR3 is 15 residues. CDR3 amino acids: CASSPGTGSTATQYF. CDR3 nucleotide sequence: TGTGCCAGCAGCCCCGGGACAGGGAGCACAGCTACGCAATATTTT.

This chain uses TRBV20-1 with TRBJ1-2; TRBD1 matches 7 bases. Germline V gene lookup returns CDR1 DFQATT and CDR2 SNEGSKA (reference sequence). This CDR3 is built from 13 residues. After removal of 6 bases from V and 7 bases from J, the junction contained 11 bases not matched to a gene. This chain's CDR3 is CSAKRDSTRGYTF. The CDR3 nucleotides read TGCAGTGCGAAGCGGGACAGTACGCGTGGCTACACCTTC.

This clonotype has a count of ten or more. The rearrangement joins TRBV13 to TRBJ2-7; the D is unclear. This CDR3 has 13 amino acids. Trimming stripped 2 bases from V and 7 bases from J, with 12 bases between. Germline V gene data show CDR1 as PRHDT and CDR2 as FYEKMQ (reference sequence). DNA for the CDR3: TGTGCCAGCAGCTTATTCCCACAGACGGAGCAGTACTTC. This codes for CASSLFPQTEQYF.

This sequence joins TRBV5-6 and TRBJ1-1; D remains unclear. V lost 7 bases and J lost 6, with 13 bases in between. CDR3 length equals 12 residues. Germline V gene data show CDR1 as SGHDT and CDR2 as YYEEEE. Here the CDR3 reads CASSAGRAEAFF. CDR3 in DNA: TGTGCCAGCTCCGCGGGGAGGGCTGAAGCTTTCTTT.

A few counts support this clonotype. The rearrangement uses TRBV6-1 and TRBJ2-1, with 12 positions matching TRBD2. Germline CDR1 is MNHNS and CDR2 is SASEGT. The CDR3 spans 17 residues. The J segment lost 0 bases and the V segment lost 8 bases, leaving 8 bases of the junction unmatched. The CDR3 region has the DNA TGTGCCAGCCGGGGACTAGCGGGCTGGAGCTCCTACAATGAGCAGTTCTTC. Its translation: CASRGLAGWSSYNEQFF.

This clonotype was seen a few times. The genes are TRBV3-1 and TRBJ2-2; tentative D call: TRBD2 (7 bases). V shed 4 bases and J shed 2 bases, with 11 bases lying between them. This CDR3 is 15 amino acids long. CDR1 and CDR2 (germline): LGHDT, YNNKEL (reference sequence). CDR3 amino acids: CASSRRGANTGELFF. DNA of the CDR3: TGTGCCAGCAGCCGTCGGGGGGCTAACACCGGGGAGCTGTTTTTT. Full variable domain (rest looked up from reference TRBV3-1 and TRBJ2-2): DTAVSQTPKYLVTQMGNDKSIKCEQNLGHDTMYWYKQDSKKFLKIMFSYNNKELIINETVPNRFSPKSPDKAHLNLHINSLELGDSAVYFCASSRRGANTGELFFGEGSRLTVL.

This clonotype has just one count. One junction end does not reproduce the germline sequence, and a read error may be involved. The CDR3 region is CSARGVMNAEAFF. The CDR3 DNA follows: TGCAGTGCTAGGGGGGTAATGAACGCTGAAGCTTTCTTT. This sequence joins TRBV20-1 and TRBJ1-1; maybe TRBD1 (5 bases). Germline loops: CDR1 DFQATT, CDR2 SNEGSKA (reference sequence). This CDR3 contains 13 residues.